This TCR beta chain was profiled in a study of blood T cell repertoires in COVID-19. Study overall: COVID-19 samples from acute and convalescent phases originated in the United States, Italy and Spain. PBMCs, B-cell-depleted T cells, or T cells were the source of the cDNA or gDNA that made up the material.

The CDR3 runs 16 residues. Germline V gene data show CDR1 as ENHRY and CDR2 as SYGVKD. V was trimmed by 4 bases and J by 0 bases, leaving 13 bases between them. Original processing methods: Reference gene primer amplification yielded estimated nucleated cell counts. Some clones are missing from TCRdb's copy, which holds only in-frame ones; the method was immunoSEQ multiplex PCR. The V and J calls and clone size are taken from that table; D and trimming were inferred from the DNA. Of around 100,000 clones listed, 75% to 90% are singletons. Sample: peripheral blood. This chain links TRBV10-3 with TRBJ1-3; D not certain. This clonotype was sampled from a man aged 55 to 69 with acute or convalescent COVID-19. The CDR3 coding sequence is TGTGCCATCAGTGTATCGCTCGTTAGCTCTGGAAACACCATATATTTT. It yields the protein CAISVSLVSSGNTIYF.